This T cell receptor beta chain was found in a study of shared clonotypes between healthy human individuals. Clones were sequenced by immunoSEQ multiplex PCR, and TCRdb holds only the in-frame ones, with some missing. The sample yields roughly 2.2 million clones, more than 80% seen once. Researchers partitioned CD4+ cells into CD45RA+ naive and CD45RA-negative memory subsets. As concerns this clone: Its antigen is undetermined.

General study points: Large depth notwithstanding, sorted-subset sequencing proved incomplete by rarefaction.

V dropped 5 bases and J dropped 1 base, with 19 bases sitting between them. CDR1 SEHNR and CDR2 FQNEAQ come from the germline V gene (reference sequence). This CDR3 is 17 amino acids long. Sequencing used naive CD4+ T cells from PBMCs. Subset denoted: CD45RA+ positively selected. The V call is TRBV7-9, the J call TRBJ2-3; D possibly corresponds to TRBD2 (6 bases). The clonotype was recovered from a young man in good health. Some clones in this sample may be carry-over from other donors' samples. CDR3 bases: TGTGCCAGCAGCCCGAGTAGAGGAGGGTGGGGCACAGATACGCAGTATTTT. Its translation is CASSPSRGGWGTDTQYF.